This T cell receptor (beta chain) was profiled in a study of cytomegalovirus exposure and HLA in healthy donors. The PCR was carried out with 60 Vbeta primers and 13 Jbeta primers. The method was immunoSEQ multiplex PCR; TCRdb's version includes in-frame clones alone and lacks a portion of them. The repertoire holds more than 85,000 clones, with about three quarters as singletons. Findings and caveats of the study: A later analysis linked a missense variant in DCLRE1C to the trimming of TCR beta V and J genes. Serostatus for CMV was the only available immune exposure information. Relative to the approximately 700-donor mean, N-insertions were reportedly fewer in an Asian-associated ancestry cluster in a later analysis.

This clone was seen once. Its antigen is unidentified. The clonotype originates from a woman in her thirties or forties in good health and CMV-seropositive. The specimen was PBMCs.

As DNA, the CDR3 is TGTGCCAGCAGCTCGCCAAAGACCGGGACTAGCCGTTGGGATACGCAGTATTTT. As protein: CASSSPKTGTSRWDTQYF. This rearrangement joins TRBV7-9 to TRBJ2-3; the match to TRBD2 covers 9 bases. Trimming took 4 bases from V and 6 from J; bases not matched to a gene: 17. Germline loops: CDR1 SEHNR, CDR2 FQNEAQ (reference sequence). The CDR3 is 18 residues long.